A selection of T cell receptor beta chains follows, all from one sample in a study of neurological immune-mediated disorders. MiXCR, run by TCRdb on the 5' RACE reads, gives a single entry per CDR3 protein. The table has roughly 74,000 distinct CDR3 sequences, around 5.2% seen once. The specimen sequenced was PBMCs. The receptors stem from a man in his late teens or twenties with multiple sclerosis. CDR3s include the opening cysteine and the closing phenylalanine or tryptophan. Fields, in order: V gene, D gene, clone size, J gene, CDR3 DNA, CDR3 protein. D genes are given only for firm matches. Where a row states a size, it is once, few, many or the class of an expanded clone; other rows omit it.

V gene: TRBV6-5
D gene: TRBD1
clone size: many
J gene: TRBJ2-2
CDR3 DNA: TGTGCCAGCAGACAAGGACAGGGAACCGGGGAGCTGTTTTTT
CDR3 protein: CASRQGQGTGELFF

V gene: TRBV9
D gene: -
clone size: many
J gene: TRBJ1-1
CDR3 DNA: TGTGCCAGCAGCGTTTCAGGGGAAACCTTCAACCGAAACACTGAAGCTTTCTTT
CDR3 protein: CASSVSGETFNRNTEAFF

V gene: TRBV11-2
D gene: -
clone size: many
J gene: TRBJ2-7
CDR3 DNA: TGTGCCAGCAGCTTAGTTTATGGCCGGCAGTACGAGCAGTACTTC
CDR3 protein: CASSLVYGRQYEQYF

V gene: TRBV3-1
D gene: -
clone size: many
J gene: TRBJ1-5
CDR3 DNA: TGTGCCAGCAGCCAAGGTTTGGACATGGGCAATCAGCCCCAGCATTTT
CDR3 protein: CASSQGLDMGNQPQHF

V gene: TRBV27
D gene: -
clone size: many
J gene: TRBJ2-7
CDR3 DNA: TGTGCCAGCAGTTTAGCCGGGATTACCTACGAGCAGTACTTC
CDR3 protein: CASSLAGITYEQYF

V gene: TRBV20-1
D gene: -
clone size: -
J gene: TRBJ1-1
CDR3 DNA: TGCAGTGCTAGAGACCGCCGGGCTAACACTGAAGCTTTCTTT
CDR3 protein: CSARDRRANTEAFF

V gene: TRBV4-3
D gene: -
clone size: -
J gene: TRBJ1-5
CDR3 DNA: TGCACCAGCAGCCAAGAGGGCTTCAATCAGCCCCAGCATTTT
CDR3 protein: CTSSQEGFNQPQHF

V gene: TRBV12-3/TRBV12-4
D gene: -
clone size: many
J gene: TRBJ1-5
CDR3 DNA: TGTGCCAGCAGTTTAACACAGGGAGGTATGCAGCCCCAGCATTTT
CDR3 protein: CASSLTQGGMQPQHF

V gene: TRBV7-9
D gene: TRBD2
clone size: many
J gene: TRBJ2-7
CDR3 DNA: TGTGCCAGCAGCTTATTTGGATCGGGGGGGTACTACGAGCAGTACTTC
CDR3 protein: CASSLFGSGGYYEQYF

V gene: TRBV6-1
D gene: -
clone size: many
J gene: TRBJ2-2
CDR3 DNA: TGTGCCAGCAGTGATCATGGGGACACCGGGGAGCTGTTTTTT
CDR3 protein: CASSDHGDTGELFF

V gene: TRBV20-1
D gene: TRBD2
clone size: many
J gene: TRBJ2-2
CDR3 DNA: TGCAGTGCTAGTCGGGGGGGACTGAACACCGGGGAGCTGTTTTTT
CDR3 protein: CSASRGGLNTGELFF

V gene: TRBV7-8
D gene: TRBD2
clone size: many
J gene: TRBJ2-3
CDR3 DNA: TGTGCCAGCAGCCCGAAGCGGGGATACCGCACAGATACGCAGTATTTT
CDR3 protein: CASSPKRGYRTDTQYF

V gene: TRBV7-2
D gene: TRBD2
clone size: many
J gene: TRBJ2-1
CDR3 DNA: TGTGCCAGCAGCTTAGTCAGCGGGAGTTACCAGGGGCAGCAGTTCTTC
CDR3 protein: CASSLVSGSYQGQQFF

V gene: TRBV10-2
D gene: -
clone size: many
J gene: TRBJ2-1
CDR3 DNA: TGCGCCAGCAGTGTGACAGGACCCCGGGCTGAGCAGTTCTTC
CDR3 protein: CASSVTGPRAEQFF

V gene: TRBV7-9
D gene: -
clone size: many
J gene: TRBJ2-3
CDR3 DNA: TGTGCCAGCAGCCCATCTACGGGCAGCACAGATACGCAGTATTTT
CDR3 protein: CASSPSTGSTDTQYF

V gene: TRBV7-2
D gene: -
clone size: many
J gene: TRBJ1-6
CDR3 DNA: TGTGCCAGCAGCTTCGCTCGGGGATCACCCCTCCACTTT
CDR3 protein: CASSFARGSPLHF

V gene: TRBV21-1
D gene: -
clone size: few
J gene: TRBJ1-5
CDR3 DNA: TGTGCCAGCAGCGTGTGCAGGGGAGGTAGCAATCAGCCCCAGAATTTT
CDR3 protein: CASSVCRGGSNQPQNF

V gene: TRBV27
D gene: -
clone size: many
J gene: TRBJ1-6
CDR3 DNA: TGTGCCAGCAGTTTATCCGGTAATTCACCCCTCCACTTT
CDR3 protein: CASSLSGNSPLHF

V gene: TRBV5-1
D gene: -
clone size: many
J gene: TRBJ2-7
CDR3 DNA: TGCGCCAGCAGCCCGGACAGCCGCTCCTACGAGCAGTACTTC
CDR3 protein: CASSPDSRSYEQYF

V gene: TRBV29-1
D gene: -
clone size: many
J gene: TRBJ1-5
CDR3 DNA: TGCAGCGTCCAAAGGGGGTCGGATCAGCCCCAGCATTTT
CDR3 protein: CSVQRGSDQPQHF

V gene: TRBV20-1
D gene: -
clone size: many
J gene: TRBJ2-3
CDR3 DNA: TGCAGTGCTAGAGATCGTGAGGCTACGCAGTATTTT
CDR3 protein: CSARDREATQYF

V gene: TRBV24-1
D gene: -
clone size: many
J gene: TRBJ1-2
CDR3 DNA: TGTGCCACCAGTGATTTTAGGAGGGCCTACACCTTC
CDR3 protein: CATSDFRRAYTF

V gene: TRBV20-1
D gene: -
clone size: many
J gene: TRBJ2-1
CDR3 DNA: TGCAGTGCTAGAGATACGGGTGAGGGAGACTACAATGAGCAGTTCTTC
CDR3 protein: CSARDTGEGDYNEQFF

V gene: TRBV5-1
D gene: TRBD2
clone size: many
J gene: TRBJ2-5
CDR3 DNA: TGCGCCAGCAGCTTGGGGACTAGCGGGAGACTACAAGAGACCCAGTACTTC
CDR3 protein: CASSLGTSGRLQETQYF

V gene: TRBV4-3
D gene: TRBD2
clone size: many
J gene: TRBJ2-1
CDR3 DNA: TGCGCCAGCAGCCAAGACCCCGGGACTAGCGGGAGGGCCTCCTACAATGAGCAGTTCTTC
CDR3 protein: CASSQDPGTSGRASYNEQFF

V gene: TRBV7-7
D gene: TRBD1
clone size: many
J gene: TRBJ2-5
CDR3 DNA: TGTGCCAGCAGAACCACAGGGGTCAAATTCCAAGAGACCCAGTACTTC
CDR3 protein: CASRTTGVKFQETQYF

V gene: TRBV24-1
D gene: TRBD1
clone size: many
J gene: TRBJ2-1
CDR3 DNA: TGTGCCACCAGTTCTACAGGGGGGTCCTACAATGAGCAGTTCTTC
CDR3 protein: CATSSTGGSYNEQFF

V gene: TRBV7-2
D gene: -
clone size: many
J gene: TRBJ2-7
CDR3 DNA: TGTGCCAGCAGCTTATATCGGGAGCGCGAGCAGTACTTC
CDR3 protein: CASSLYREREQYF

V gene: TRBV24-1
D gene: TRBD2
clone size: many
J gene: TRBJ2-1
CDR3 DNA: TGTGCCACCAGTGATCCCGAGCGGGGGGCGACTCGGGAGTTCTTC
CDR3 protein: CATSDPERGATREFF

V gene: TRBV20-1
D gene: -
clone size: few
J gene: TRBJ2-7
CDR3 DNA: TGCAGTGCCCGAGGAGCGGAGGCCTACGAGCAGTACTTC
CDR3 protein: CSARGAEAYEQYF

V gene: TRBV20-1
D gene: TRBD2
clone size: many
J gene: TRBJ2-1
CDR3 DNA: TGCAGTGCTAGCCCCACTAGCGGGGTCTCCGGGCAGTTCTTC
CDR3 protein: CSASPTSGVSGQFF

V gene: TRBV6-6
D gene: -
clone size: many
J gene: TRBJ2-7
CDR3 DNA: TGTGCCAGCAGTTACCGCCGGTACGAGCAGTACTTC
CDR3 protein: CASSYRRYEQYF

V gene: TRBV13
D gene: -
clone size: many
J gene: TRBJ1-2
CDR3 DNA: TGTGCCAGCAGCTTATCAGAGGGGGGATTGTATGGCTACACCTTC
CDR3 protein: CASSLSEGGLYGYTF

V gene: TRBV12-3/TRBV12-4
D gene: -
clone size: many
J gene: TRBJ2-1
CDR3 DNA: TGTGCCAGCGGTGGAGGGAATGAGCAGTTCTTC
CDR3 protein: CASGGGNEQFF

V gene: TRBV30
D gene: -
clone size: few
J gene: TRBJ2-7
CDR3 DNA: TGTGCCTGGGGCAGGGGATCGGGCGAGCAGTACTTC
CDR3 protein: CAWGRGSGEQYF

V gene: TRBV7-9
D gene: -
clone size: -
J gene: TRBJ1-2
CDR3 DNA: TGTGCCAGCAGCCCCTGGACGGTACTCTATGGCTACACCTTC
CDR3 protein: CASSPWTVLYGYTF

V gene: TRBV20-1
D gene: -
clone size: many
J gene: TRBJ1-5
CDR3 DNA: TGCAGTGCCACCCCAGGACCCAATCAGCCCCAGCATTTT
CDR3 protein: CSATPGPNQPQHF

V gene: TRBV27
D gene: -
clone size: many
J gene: TRBJ2-3
CDR3 DNA: TGTGCCAGCAGTTTAGCGGGGCCAGATACGCAGTATTTT
CDR3 protein: CASSLAGPDTQYF

V gene: TRBV6-6
D gene: TRBD1
clone size: many
J gene: TRBJ2-5
CDR3 DNA: TGTGCCAGCAGTTACTTGGGACAGCAAGAGACCCAGTACTTC
CDR3 protein: CASSYLGQQETQYF

V gene: TRBV5-1
D gene: -
clone size: many
J gene: TRBJ2-1
CDR3 DNA: TGCGCCAGCAGCTTGCTCGGGGGATCCTACAATGAGCAGTTCTTC
CDR3 protein: CASSLLGGSYNEQFF

V gene: TRBV20-1
D gene: -
clone size: many
J gene: TRBJ1-5
CDR3 DNA: TGCAGTGCTAGTGGGGACCCATATCAGCCCCAGCATTTT
CDR3 protein: CSASGDPYQPQHF

V gene: TRBV20-1
D gene: TRBD2
clone size: many
J gene: TRBJ2-1
CDR3 DNA: TGCAGCGGGGGGGGGTCCTACAATGAGCAGTTCTTC
CDR3 protein: CSGGGSYNEQFF

V gene: TRBV29-1
D gene: -
clone size: many
J gene: TRBJ1-4
CDR3 DNA: TGCAGCGTTCAGGGCGTGACTAATGAAAAACTGTTTTTT
CDR3 protein: CSVQGVTNEKLFF

V gene: TRBV20-1
D gene: TRBD1
clone size: many
J gene: TRBJ1-6
CDR3 DNA: TGCAGTGCCGTGGACAGGGCTCCACCCCTCCACTTT
CDR3 protein: CSAVDRAPPLHF

V gene: TRBV20-1
D gene: -
clone size: many
J gene: TRBJ1-5
CDR3 DNA: TGCAGTGCTAGGGCTCCTGCCAATCAGCCCCAGCATTTT
CDR3 protein: CSARAPANQPQHF

V gene: TRBV19
D gene: -
clone size: many
J gene: TRBJ2-2
CDR3 DNA: TGTGCCAGTACCCCGGTTGGAGGCGGGGAGCTGTTTTTT
CDR3 protein: CASTPVGGGELFF

V gene: TRBV5-1
D gene: -
clone size: many
J gene: TRBJ1-6
CDR3 DNA: TGCGCCAGCAGCCGAAGACAGTCCTATAATTCACCCCTCCACTTT
CDR3 protein: CASSRRQSYNSPLHF

V gene: TRBV5-1
D gene: -
clone size: many
J gene: TRBJ2-1
CDR3 DNA: TGCGCCAGCAGCTTGTTGTGGGGAAGCTCCTACAATGAGCAGTTCTTC
CDR3 protein: CASSLLWGSSYNEQFF

V gene: TRBV20-1
D gene: TRBD1
clone size: many
J gene: TRBJ2-3
CDR3 DNA: TGCAGTGCTCGTGGGACAGGTAACGCAGATACGCAGTATTTT
CDR3 protein: CSARGTGNADTQYF

V gene: TRBV5-1
D gene: -
clone size: many
J gene: TRBJ2-2
CDR3 DNA: TGCGCCAGCAGCTTGGCCCGGGACACAAACACCGGGGAGCTGTTTTTT
CDR3 protein: CASSLARDTNTGELFF

V gene: TRBV5-8
D gene: -
clone size: many
J gene: TRBJ2-2
CDR3 DNA: TGTGCCAGCAGCTTGGAGGCACAGGGGAGGCGCACCGGGGAGCTGTTTTTT
CDR3 protein: CASSLEAQGRRTGELFF

V gene: TRBV18
D gene: -
clone size: few
J gene: TRBJ1-5
CDR3 DNA: TGTGCCAGCTCACTCTCAATGGAAAGCAATCAGCCCCAGCATTTT
CDR3 protein: CASSLSMESNQPQHF

V gene: TRBV5-1
D gene: TRBD2
clone size: many
J gene: TRBJ2-2
CDR3 DNA: TGCGCCAGCACCCAGGGACTAGCCAACACCGGGGAGCTGTTTTTT
CDR3 protein: CASTQGLANTGELFF

V gene: TRBV20-1
D gene: -
clone size: many
J gene: TRBJ1-1
CDR3 DNA: TGCAGTGCTAGATACAAGGGCCTTGAAGCTTTCTTT
CDR3 protein: CSARYKGLEAFF

V gene: TRBV20-1
D gene: -
clone size: many
J gene: TRBJ2-7
CDR3 DNA: TGCAGTGCCGGGCCAGCGGGCAGCTCCTACGAGCAGTACTTC
CDR3 protein: CSAGPAGSSYEQYF

V gene: TRBV5-1
D gene: TRBD2
clone size: many
J gene: TRBJ2-5
CDR3 DNA: TGCGCCAGCAGCTTGGAGACTAGCGGGGAGACCCAGTACTTC
CDR3 protein: CASSLETSGETQYF

V gene: TRBV11-2
D gene: TRBD1
clone size: few
J gene: TRBJ1-2
CDR3 DNA: TGTGCCAGCAGCCCCGGACAGGGGTACTATGGCTACACCTTC
CDR3 protein: CASSPGQGYYGYTF

V gene: TRBV6-1
D gene: -
clone size: -
J gene: TRBJ2-7
CDR3 DNA: TGTGCCAGCAGTGAAGGGCCTGCTCGCTCCTACGAGCAGTACTTC
CDR3 protein: CASSEGPARSYEQYF

V gene: TRBV20-1
D gene: -
clone size: many
J gene: TRBJ2-7
CDR3 DNA: TGCAGTGTTTTAGCGTGGGGCTACGAGCAGTACTTC
CDR3 protein: CSVLAWGYEQYF